The 27 T cell receptor beta chains below were found in one sample sequenced in a study of siplizumab effects on memory and regulatory T cells. Sequencing used immunoSEQ multiplex PCR; TCRdb keeps in-frame clones, though not all of them. Among some 100,000 clones, roughly nine tenths were seen once, and the ten largest hold more than 0.65%. The sequenced material came from Tregs sorted from blood. Every receptor here comes from a human donor in good health.

This chain joins TRBV6-5 and TRBJ2-7, with 11 bases identical to TRBD2. Trimming cost V 7 bases and J 7 bases; bases outside gene matches: 12. The CDR3 runs to 15 residues. Germline loops: CDR1 MNHEY, CDR2 SVGAGI. CDR3 loop: CASTLTSGASGEQYF. CDR3 DNA: TGTGCCAGCACCTTGACTAGCGGGGCTTCGGGGGAGCAGTACTTC.

The sample holds one count of this clone. The chain is built from TRBV19 and TRBJ1-2; D is uncertain. V was cut by 5 bases and J by 5 bases, with 27 bases left in between. Germline values: CDR1 LNHDA, CDR2 SQIVND (reference sequence). This CDR3 is 18 amino acids long. In DNA, the CDR3 is TGTGCCAGTAGTTTCCAACGACTGTTTTCTTTGATCACGTATGGCTACACCTTC. It encodes CASSFQRLFSLITYGYTF.

V is TRBV6-6 and J is TRBJ2-4, with D perhaps being TRBD1 or TRBD2 (5 bases each). This CDR3 has 12 residues. V lost 7 bases to trimming and J lost 11 bases, with 15 bases between them. CDR1 is MNHNY, CDR2 SVGAGI, per germline (reference sequence). The CDR3 spells CASKPDRGVQYF. The CDR3 region has the DNA TGTGCCAGCAAGCCGGATAGAGGGGTTCAGTACTTC.

This clone appeared a single time. J is TRBJ2-5 and V is TRBV5-1, with D perhaps matching TRBD1 or TRBD2 (5 bases each). The CDR3 sequence is 15 residues long. CDR1 is SGHRS, CDR2 YFSETQ, per germline. V was clipped by 2 bases and J by 1 base, with 12 bases between them. CDR3 loop: CASSLWDRRQETQYF. The CDR3 DNA reads as TGCGCCAGCAGCTTATGGGACCGACGCCAAGAGACCCAGTACTTC.

Regarding this clone: At one end, the junction sequence differs from germline, possibly due to a read error. This chain connects TRBV30 to TRBJ2-7, with D possibly called TRBD1 or TRBD2 (5 bases each). Per germline, CDR1 GTSNPN and CDR2 SVGIG (reference sequence). This CDR3 region has 11 residues. CDR3 loop: CAWGGTYGQYF. The CDR3 DNA sequence: TGTGCCTGGGGGGGAACTTACGGGCAGTACTTC.

The chain carries TRBV19 and TRBJ2-4; 7 nucleotides agree with TRBD1. Per the germline V gene, CDR1 is LNHDA and CDR2 is SQIVND (reference sequence). V was pared by 5 bases and J by 6 bases, with 4 bases of the junction left unmatched. CDR3 size: 13 residues. The CDR3 sequence is CASSPRDRNIQYF. DNA for the CDR3: TGTGCCAGTAGTCCCCGGGACAGAAACATTCAGTACTTC.

The V gene is TRBV4-1, the J gene TRBJ2-3, with a possible D match to TRBD1 (6 bases). The CDR3 has 17 residues. V shed 2 bases and J shed 2 bases, with 17 bases lying between them. The germline gives CDR1 MGHRA, CDR2 YSYEKL. As DNA, the CDR3 is TGCGCCAGCAGCCAACCCCCAGGGGCTCTCTTCACAGATACGCAGTATTTT. Translation: CASSQPPGALFTDTQYF.

The rearrangement links TRBV5-5 to TRBJ1-4; D perhaps matches TRBD1 (5 bases). Trimming stripped 6 bases from V and 3 bases from J, with 12 bases between. Germline V gene sequence: CDR1 SGHKS, CDR2 YYEKEE (reference sequence). This CDR3 spans 14 amino acids. The DNA for the CDR3 is TGTGCCAGCATCCCGGACACCTCTAATGAAAAACTGTTTTTT. This sequence encodes CASIPDTSNEKLFF.

This chain uses TRBV7-2 with TRBJ1-1; a possible D gene is TRBD1 (5 bases). The CDR3 is made up of 14 amino acids. Trimming removed 5 bases from V and 1 base from J, with 11 bases in between. Germline V CDR1 and CDR2: SGHTA, FQGNSA. CDR3 nucleotides: TGTGCCAGCAGCCGACAGTACCCGAACACTGAAGCTTTCTTT. Amino acids: CASSRQYPNTEAFF.

CDR3 sequence: CASGLVLIGTFRGEQYF. The CDR3 DNA follows: TGTGCTAGTGGTTTGGTACTGATAGGGACCTTCAGGGGGGAGCAGTACTTC. The chain employs TRBV12-5 and TRBJ2-7; 7 bases are a match to TRBD1. This CDR3 has 17 amino acids. Germline loops: CDR1 LGHNT, CDR2 FRNRAP. With V trimmed by 0 bases and J by 7 bases, 15 bases remained unmatched.

The chain carries TRBV28 and TRBJ1-2; D is ambiguous. Germline assignment: CDR1 MDHEN and CDR2 SYDVKM. CDR3 length equals 13 residues. V was clipped by 5 bases and J by 4 bases, with 11 bases between them. In DNA form, the CDR3 reads TGTGCCAGCAGTGTCGGGATTCCCTATGGCTACACCTTC. Translation: CASSVGIPYGYTF.

The V call is TRBV30, the J call TRBJ1-1; D uncertain. This CDR3 comprises 14 residues. Germline CDR1 reads GTSNPN; CDR2 reads SVGIG (reference sequence). V was pared by 0 bases and J by 0 bases, with 8 bases between. In nucleotides, the CDR3 is TGTGCCTGGAGTGTCACCGGGTTGAACACTGAAGCTTTCTTT. It specifies CAWSVTGLNTEAFF.

The rearrangement joins TRBV5-1 to TRBJ2-5; D call uncertain. The CDR3 has 13 residues. V shed 0 bases and J shed 5 bases, with 8 bases lying between them. CDR1 SGHRS and CDR2 YFSETQ come from the germline V gene. CDR3 nucleotide sequence: TGCGCCAGCAGCTTGGGGGGTGATGAGACCCAGTACTTC. As protein: CASSLGGDETQYF.

The chain uses TRBV19 and TRBJ1-5, with a weak D call TRBD1 (6 bases). Trimming removed 8 bases from V and 3 bases from J, with 8 bases in between. The CDR3 extends over 12 amino acids. CDR1 LNHDA and CDR2 SQIVND come from the germline V gene (reference sequence). As DNA, the CDR3 is TGTGCCAGTGGACAGTTCAATCAGCCCCAGCATTTT. It encodes CASGQFNQPQHF.

The genes are TRBV7-2 and TRBJ1-2; 9 bases map to TRBD1. The V segment lost 1 base and the J segment 8 bases; nucleotides outside the gene matches: 8. This CDR3 spans 15 amino acids. Germline V gene sequence: CDR1 SGHTA, CDR2 FQGNSA. The CDR3 sequence: CASSLGPGTGRGYTF. In nucleotides, the CDR3 is TGTGCCAGCAGCTTAGGCCCGGGGACAGGGCGCGGCTACACCTTC.

This clone has just one count. Additional DNA sequences in this sample encode the identical CDR3. CDR3 in DNA: TGTGCCTGGAGTGTAAGGCGGAACACTGAAGCTTTCTTT. Encoded protein: CAWSVRRNTEAFF. The V call is TRBV30, the J call TRBJ1-1; D ambiguous. Germline V gene sequence: CDR1 GTSNPN, CDR2 SVGIG (reference sequence). Trimming removed 0 bases at V and 1 base at J, with 6 bases between. CDR3 length: 13 amino acids.

CDR3 in amino acids: CASSISGGKETQYF. The CDR3, as DNA: TGCGCCAGCAGCATTAGCGGGGGGAAAGAGACCCAGTACTTC. The chain uses TRBV5-1 and TRBJ2-5; 10 positions match TRBD2. J was trimmed by 3 bases and V by 4 bases; bases with no gene match: 3. The CDR3 contains 14 residues. CDR1 and CDR2 from the germline V gene are SGHRS and YFSETQ.

J is TRBJ2-7 and V is TRBV7-2; 8 nucleotides agree with TRBD1. This CDR3 region has 14 residues. The germline CDR1 and CDR2 sequences are SGHTA and FQGNSA. V shed 5 bases and J 4 bases; nucleotides not matched to a gene: 7. CDR3 residues: CASSAQGAGYEQYF. CDR3 DNA: TGTGCCAGCAGCGCCCAGGGGGCAGGGTACGAGCAGTACTTC.

The chain is built from TRBV4-2 and TRBJ2-2, with D perhaps matching TRBD2 (7 bases). Germline CDR1 and CDR2: LGHNA and YNFKEQ. The CDR3 consists of 17 residues. The V and J ends lost 3 bases and 7 bases respectively, with 21 bases between them. CDR3 nucleotide sequence: TGTGCCAGCAGCCACCCCCCCAGCGGGAAGGGGGGCGGGGAGCTGTTTTTT. This encodes CASSHPPSGKGGGELFF.

This sequence joins TRBV5-1 and TRBJ2-2; D call uncertain. Germline V gene sequence: CDR1 SGHRS, CDR2 YFSETQ. The CDR3 consists of 14 residues. V lost 6 bases and J 0 bases, leaving 9 bases between the germline ends. The CDR3 sequence: CASNDGPNTGELFF. In DNA, the CDR3 is TGCGCCAGCAACGACGGGCCGAACACCGGGGAGCTGTTTTTT.

The J gene is TRBJ2-5, the V gene TRBV15, with unresolved D. The germline V gene encodes CDR1 LNHNV and CDR2 YYDKDF (reference sequence). The CDR3 is made up of 13 amino acids. V lost 0 bases, J lost 4 bases, and 6 bases lay in between. The CDR3 DNA is TGTGCCACCAGCAGAGAAGAACGAGAGACCCAGTACTTC. Amino acid sequence: CATSREERETQYF.

The rearrangement links TRBV20-1 to TRBJ2-3; no reliable D call. The germline V gene has CDR1 DFQATT and CDR2 SNEGSKA (reference sequence). CDR3 size: 11 residues. Between the trimmed V and J ends, which lost 6 bases and 2 bases, there was a span of 6 bases. For the CDR3, the DNA is TGCAGTGCCTCCACCACAGATACGCAGTATTTT. Amino acids: CSASTTDTQYF.

This chain uses TRBV18 with TRBJ2-1; D not certain. In germline, CDR1 is KGHSH, CDR2 LQKENI. The CDR3 runs to 14 residues. The V and J ends lost 6 bases and 4 bases respectively, with 13 bases between them. This CDR3 is CASSPWFQYNEQFF. CDR3 nucleotides: TGTGCCAGCTCCCCCTGGTTTCAATACAATGAGCAGTTCTTC.

V gene TRBV5-6 combines with J gene TRBJ1-3; TRBD1 is a possible D gene (5 bases). V was trimmed by 4 bases and J by 4 bases, leaving 15 bases between them. The CDR3 has 15 residues. CDR1 is SGHDT, CDR2 YYEEEE, per germline. CDR3 sequence reads: CASSAAAGLGNTIYF. The CDR3 DNA sequence: TGTGCCAGCAGCGCGGCGGCGGGGCTGGGAAACACCATATATTTT.

The chain employs TRBV6-5 and TRBJ1-1; D gene uncertain. The CDR3 has 12 amino acids. CDR1 is MNHEY and CDR2 is SVGAGI in the germline V gene. Trimming removed 6 bases from V and 2 bases from J, with 7 bases in between. Written as DNA, the CDR3 is TGTGCCAGCAGAAAATTTAACACTGAAGCTTTCTTT. Translated, it gives CASRKFNTEAFF.

The rearrangement uses TRBV6-5 and TRBJ2-7; D gene unclear. Trimming cost V 6 bases and J 4 bases, with 16 bases left between them. CDR1 and CDR2 (germline): MNHEY, SVGAGI. This CDR3 is 14 amino acids long. The CDR3 bases are TGTGCCAGCAGCCCGCCCCGGTGGGCGTACGAGCAGTACTTC. This gives the protein CASSPPRWAYEQYF.

The chain carries TRBV7-9 and TRBJ2-6; unclear D gene. Germline lookup yields CDR1 SEHNR and CDR2 FQNEAQ (reference sequence). This CDR3 comprises 13 residues. Trimming shortened V by 4 bases and J by 4 bases, and 5 bases separated the two germline ends. Written as DNA, the CDR3 is TGTGCCAGCAGCTCCGGCGGGGCCAACGTCCTGACTTTC. It encodes CASSSGGANVLTF.